Sequencing of this TCR beta chain was carried out in a study of cytomegalovirus exposure and HLA in healthy donors. The donors gave bone marrow, and they were healthy. About this clone: Its antigen is still unknown.

Points from the study as a whole: Analysis was carried out at a later point, and it linked a missense DCLRE1C variant to TCR beta V- and J-gene trimming.

In the PCR, 60 Vbeta and 13 Jbeta primers were used. TCRdb's copy holds only in-frame clones and misses some; the assay was immunoSEQ multiplex PCR. The table records fewer than 150,000 clones, around 75% of them present only once. CDR1 is MDHEN, CDR2 SYDVKM, per germline. Losses at the gene ends were 5 bases for V and 0 bases for J; bases not matched to a gene: 3. The CDR3 contains 14 residues. The chain is built from TRBV28 and TRBJ2-7, with TRBD1 matching over 8 bases. Source material: PBMCs. The TCR was taken from a man between 25 and 39 years old in good health and CMV-seronegative. The CDR3 DNA reads TGTGCCAGCAGTCCGGACAGGGTCTCCTACGAGCAGTACTTC. It translates to CASSPDRVSYEQYF.